The T cell receptor beta chain under discussion was sequenced for a study of T cell responses to AZD1222 COVID-19 vaccine. Notes on the study in general: There were mostly white British donors and more females than males, and clonal diversity was possibly underestimated. Sampled repertoires all dated from after the peak T cell response.

Note on this clone: Antigen unknown.

The V gene end was trimmed by 6 bases and the J gene end by 2 bases; junction bases not matched to a gene: 2. Germline CDR1 and CDR2: SGHAT and FQNNGV. The CDR3 totals 13 residues. Here immunoSEQ multiplex PCR was the method, and the copy in TCRdb shows in-frame clones only, minus some. The sample contains under 140,000 clones, about 95% of which appear only once. Samples with a second dose at about 4 or about 12 weeks were pooled together. The receptor was isolated from an adult who received the AZD1222 COVID-19 vaccine. The sample consisted of peripheral blood, taken 28 days after the second AZD1222 dose. The genes are TRBV11-2 and TRBJ1-2; 8 nucleotides match TRBD1. CDR3: CASSNRGNYGYTF. CDR3 in DNA: TGTGCCAGCAGTAACAGGGGGAACTATGGCTACACCTTC. Looking up the rest from reference TRBV11-2 and TRBJ1-2 gives the full variable domain: EAGVAQSPRYKIIEKRQSVAFWCNPISGHATLYWYQQILGQGPKLLIQFQNNGVVDDSQLPKDRFSAERLKGVDSTLKIQPAKLEDSAVYLCASSNRGNYGYTFGSGTRLTVV.